The present T cell receptor (beta chain) was sequenced within a study of CD8+ T cells in alopecia areata. As for the study in general: Treated patients were given oral tofacitinib, which was dosed at 5 to 10 mg twice daily.

CDR3 length: 15 amino acids. CDR1 is SEHNR, CDR2 FQNEAQ, per germline (reference sequence). Trimming removed 4 bases at V and 8 bases at J, with 18 bases between. RNA extraction was followed by reverse transcription into cDNA, which acted as the sequencing template. TCRdb's table, derived via immunoSEQ multiplex PCR, lists solely in-frame clones and lacks some. The sample records about 97,000 clones, more than 35% being singletons. Specimen: CD4+ T cells sorted from blood. The clonotype originates from a human donor with alopecia areata. This rearrangement joins TRBV7-9 to TRBJ2-1; tentatively, D is TRBD1 (6 bases). The CDR3 protein is CASSSFTQGRYEQFF. Written as DNA, the CDR3 is TGTGCCAGCAGCTCTTTCACCCAGGGGCGATATGAGCAGTTCTTC. The entire variable domain, with the rest obtained from reference TRBV7-9 and TRBJ2-1, is as follows: DTGVSQNPRHKITKRGQNVTFRCDPISEHNRLYWYRQTLGQGPEFLTYFQNEAQLEKSRLLSDRFSAERPKGSFSTLEIQRTEQGDSAMYLCASSSFTQGRYEQFFGPGTRLTVL.